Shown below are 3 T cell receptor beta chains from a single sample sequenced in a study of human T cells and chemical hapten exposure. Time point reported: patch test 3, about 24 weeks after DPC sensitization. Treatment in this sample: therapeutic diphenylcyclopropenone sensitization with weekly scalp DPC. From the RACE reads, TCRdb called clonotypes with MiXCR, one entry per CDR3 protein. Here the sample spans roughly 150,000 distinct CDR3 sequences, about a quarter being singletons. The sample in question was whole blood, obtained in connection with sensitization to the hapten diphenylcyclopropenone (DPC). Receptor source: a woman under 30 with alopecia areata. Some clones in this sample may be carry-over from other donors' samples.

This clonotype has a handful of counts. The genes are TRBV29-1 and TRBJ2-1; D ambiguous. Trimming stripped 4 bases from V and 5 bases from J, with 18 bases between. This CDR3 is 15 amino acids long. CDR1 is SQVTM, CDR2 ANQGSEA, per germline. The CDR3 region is CSVGRRLESHNEQFF. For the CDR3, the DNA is TGCAGCGTTGGCCGGCGGCTAGAGTCCCACAATGAGCAGTTCTTC.

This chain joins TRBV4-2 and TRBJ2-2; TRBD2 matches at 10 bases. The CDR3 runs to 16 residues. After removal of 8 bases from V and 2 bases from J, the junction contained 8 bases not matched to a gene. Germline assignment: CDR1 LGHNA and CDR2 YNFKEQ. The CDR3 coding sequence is TGTGCCAGCGACCCGGGACTAGCGCCTAACACCGGGGAGCTGTTTTTT. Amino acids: CASDPGLAPNTGELFF.

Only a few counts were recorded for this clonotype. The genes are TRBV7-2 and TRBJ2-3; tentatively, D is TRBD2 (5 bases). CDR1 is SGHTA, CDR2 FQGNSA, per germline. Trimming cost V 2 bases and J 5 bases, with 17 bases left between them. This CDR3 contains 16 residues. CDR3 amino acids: CASSLHPRAVRDTQYF. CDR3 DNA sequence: TGTGCCAGCAGCTTACACCCGAGGGCAGTAAGAGATACGCAGTATTTT.